This TCR beta chain was obtained from a study of shared clonotypes between healthy human individuals. Study details: CD8 memory received one plate per donor, CD8 naive two, CD4 memory three and CD4 naive three.

In germline, CDR1 is SGHAT, CDR2 FQNNGV. V shed 0 bases, J shed 4 bases, and the junction held 3 bases outside the gene matches. The CDR3 is 15 residues long. This clone occurred once. Antigen unknown. Regarding the study as a whole: Approximately 5% was the fraction of naive CD4 clonotypes found shared across a few donors. Against clonotypes common to all four donors, non-shared ones had lower generation probabilities.

Using about 190 ng DNA, roughly 33,000 T cell genomes, the sorted-subset replicate PCRs were run. Measured with immunoSEQ multiplex PCR; TCRdb has only the in-frame clones, and not every one. The sample has about 1,900,000 clones, roughly 94% seen once. Naive CD8 cells lacked CD45RO, underwent positive selection for CCR7 and left out terminally differentiated effector memory CD45RA+ cells. The sequenced material came from naive CD8+ T cells sorted from blood. The chain joins TRBV11-2 to TRBJ2-1, with 7 bases aligning to TRBD2. This sequence originates from a man between 18 and 35 years old in good health. The CDR3 is CASSLEERDYNEQFF. DNA of the CDR3: TGTGCCAGCAGCTTAGAGGAGCGGGATTACAATGAGCAGTTCTTC.